These 22 T cell receptor beta chains were sequenced from one sample in a study of shared clonotypes between healthy human individuals. TCRdb's table, derived via immunoSEQ multiplex PCR, lists solely in-frame clones and lacks some. The sample yields around 2.3 million clones, around 95% seen once. The sample consisted of naive CD4+ T cells sorted from blood. Regarding subset: CD45RA+ positively selected. All receptors come from a man between 18 and 29 years old in good health.

CDR3 protein: CASSVTVRGYEQYF. CDR3 in DNA: TGTGCCAGTAGTGTAACCGTAAGGGGGTACGAGCAGTACTTC. The chain recombines TRBV19 with TRBJ2-7, with a weak D call TRBD1 (6 bases). V was shortened by 5 bases and J by 4 bases, with 15 bases between the two germline ends. In germline, CDR1 is LNHDA, CDR2 SQIVND (reference sequence). The CDR3 sequence is 14 residues long.

The rearrangement links TRBV5-4 to TRBJ2-3, with D perhaps matching TRBD1 (6 bases). The germline V gene has CDR1 SGHNT and CDR2 YYREEE (reference sequence). Trimming took 7 bases from V and 2 from J, leaving 11 bases between them. The CDR3 has 13 residues. As DNA, the CDR3 is TGTGCCAGCGCAGGGGACCCCACAGATACGCAGTATTTT. The encoded protein is CASAGDPTDTQYF.

The chain combines TRBV2 with TRBJ2-5; 8 bases are shared with TRBD2. The CDR3 spans 15 residues. With 3 bases clipped from V and 6 bases from J, the junction kept 9 bases outside the gene matches. CDR1 and CDR2 (germline): SNHLY, FYNNEI. Written as DNA, the CDR3 is TGTGCCAGCAGTGAGCTGGCGGGAGGAATAAAGACCCAGTACTTC. Residues: CASSELAGGIKTQYF.

The genes are TRBV29-1 and TRBJ1-1; perhaps TRBD1 as D (5 bases). This CDR3 has 13 amino acids. Trimming pared 2 bases from V and 3 bases from J, leaving 10 bases between. Germline CDR1 is SQVTM and CDR2 is ANQGSEA. CDR3: CSVETGRDTEAFF. CDR3 coding DNA: TGCAGCGTTGAAACAGGTCGGGACACTGAAGCTTTCTTT.

Details on this clone: Other DNA variants within this sample encode the same CDR3. The rearrangement uses TRBV6-5 and TRBJ1-1, with D maybe TRBD1 (5 bases). Trimming removed 6 bases at V and 1 base at J, with 12 bases between. CDR3 length: 14 amino acids. Per the germline V gene, CDR1 is MNHEY and CDR2 is SVGAGI. The CDR3 protein is CASSRGTANTEAFF. CDR3 in DNA: TGTGCCAGCAGCCGGGGGACGGCGAACACTGAAGCTTTCTTT.

The V gene is TRBV5-4, the J gene TRBJ2-7; TRBD1 matches at 8 bases. Per the germline V gene, CDR1 is SGHNT and CDR2 is YYREEE (reference sequence). V dropped 1 base and J dropped 1; count of bases not matched to a gene: 4. The CDR3 is made up of 15 amino acids. The CDR3 bases are TGTGCCAGCAGCTTGACCCGGGACAGGTCCTACGAGCAGTACTTC. Amino acid sequence: CASSLTRDRSYEQYF. Full variable domain (rest looked up from reference TRBV5-4 and TRBJ2-7): ETGVTQSPTHLIKTRGQQVTLRCSSQSGHNTVSWYQQALGQGPQFIFQYYREEENGRGNFPPRFSGLQFPNYSSELNVNALELDDSALYLCASSLTRDRSYEQYFGPGTRLTVT.

V and J are TRBV4-1 and TRBJ1-1; D ambiguous. V was pared by 6 bases and J by 2 bases, with 13 bases between. The CDR3 runs 14 residues. The germline V gene encodes CDR1 MGHRA and CDR2 YSYEKL. This CDR3 is CASSRTGSNTEAFF. In DNA form, the CDR3 reads TGCGCCAGCAGTCGGACCGGGAGCAACACTGAAGCTTTCTTT.

The CDR3 here is CASSLGGRSAGELFF. The DNA for the CDR3 is TGTGCCAGCAGCTTGGGCGGACGAAGCGCCGGGGAGCTGTTTTTT. V is TRBV5-4 and J is TRBJ2-2, with D unclear. The ends were cut back, 0 bases at V and 6 bases at J, with 12 bases in the middle. Germline values: CDR1 SGHNT, CDR2 YYREEE (reference sequence). This CDR3 has 15 residues.

This clone showed up just once. This chain links TRBV7-2 with TRBJ2-3; 14 positions agree with TRBD2. The CDR3 length is 18 residues. Germline-derived CDR1 and CDR2 are SGHTA and FQGNSA. Trimming took 2 bases from V and 5 from J; bases not matched to a gene: 9. The CDR3 bases are TGTGCCAGCAGCTTATCTTGGACTAGCGGGGGGCAGGGAGATACGCAGTATTTT. Translating it yields CASSLSWTSGGQGDTQYF. The entire variable domain, with the rest obtained from reference TRBV7-2 and TRBJ2-3, is as follows: GAGVSQSPSNKVTEKGKDVELRCDPISGHTALYWYRQSLGQGLEFLIYFQGNSAPDKSGLPSDRFSAERTGGSVSTLTIQRTQQEDSAVYLCASSLSWTSGGQGDTQYFGPGTRLTVL.

J is TRBJ1-5 and V is TRBV5-5; 8 bases map to TRBD1. CDR3 length: 13 residues. With 3 bases clipped from V and 7 bases from J, the junction kept 3 bases outside the gene matches. The V gene's germline CDR1 is SGHKS and CDR2 YYEKEE (reference sequence). Written as DNA, the CDR3 is TGTGCCAGCAGCTGGGACAGGTGGCAGCCCCAGCATTTT. Translated: CASSWDRWQPQHF.

Turning to this clone: The same CDR3 arises from other DNA sequences in this sample as well. The chain recombines TRBV5-1 with TRBJ2-7; TRBD2 aligns across 8 bases. V lost 0 bases, J lost 4 bases, and 6 bases stayed unmatched. The CDR3 runs 15 residues. Looked up from germline, CDR1 is SGHRS and CDR2 is YFSETQ. CDR3 amino acids: CASSLGGTSAYEQYF. CDR3 bases: TGCGCCAGCAGCTTGGGGGGGACTAGTGCTTACGAGCAGTACTTC.

This clone was detected once. The rearrangement joins TRBV4-3 to TRBJ2-1, with 11 bases that match TRBD2. The germline V gene encodes CDR1 LGHNA and CDR2 YSLEER. The CDR3 is made up of 17 amino acids. J lost 10 bases, V lost 0 bases, and 11 bases had no gene match. The CDR3 here is CASSQEGRTSGSEEQFF. The CDR3 DNA reads TGCGCCAGCAGCCAAGAAGGTCGAACTAGCGGGAGTGAAGAGCAGTTCTTC.

V gene TRBV6-5 combines with J gene TRBJ2-1; 7 nucleotides match TRBD1. CDR1 is MNHEY, CDR2 SVGAGI, per germline. The V and J ends lost 2 bases and 9 bases, in that order; junction bases with no gene match: 7. The CDR3 has 14 residues. The CDR3: CASSYRGPASEQFF. CDR3 bases: TGTGCCAGCAGTTACAGGGGGCCGGCTTCTGAGCAGTTCTTC.

The genes are TRBV5-6 and TRBJ1-5, with 8 bases fitting TRBD1. This CDR3 spans 15 amino acids. V shed 0 bases and J 3 bases; nucleotides not matched to a gene: 2. CDR1 SGHDT and CDR2 YYEEEE come from the germline V gene. This CDR3 is CASSLGTGHNQPQHF. In nucleotides, the CDR3 is TGTGCCAGCAGCTTGGGGACAGGGCACAATCAGCCCCAGCATTTT.

The chain carries TRBV30 and TRBJ2-5, with a tentative D call TRBD1 (6 bases). Trimming shortened V by 1 base and J by 2 bases, and 8 bases separated the two germline ends. This CDR3 region has 13 residues. Germline loops: CDR1 GTSNPN, CDR2 SVGIG (reference sequence). CDR3: CAWSGQAQETQYF. CDR3 coding DNA: TGTGCCTGGAGTGGACAGGCGCAAGAGACCCAGTACTTC.

The chain carries TRBV29-1 and TRBJ2-7; unclear D gene. Trimming removed 4 bases at V and 2 bases at J, with 9 bases between. Germline V gene data show CDR1 as SQVTM and CDR2 as ANQGSEA. The CDR3 consists of 12 residues. CDR3 in amino acids: CSVGGSPYEQYF. As DNA, the CDR3 is TGCAGCGTTGGAGGCAGCCCCTACGAGCAGTACTTC.

This chain links TRBV5-1 with TRBJ2-7; the match to TRBD2 covers 11 bases. The CDR3 is 18 residues long. Germline CDR1 SGHRS, CDR2 YFSETQ. The V gene end was trimmed by 3 bases and the J gene end by 0 bases; junction bases not matched to a gene: 11. Here the CDR3 reads CASSWGTSGASSSYEQYF. CDR3 in DNA: TGCGCCAGCAGCTGGGGGACTAGCGGAGCGTCAAGCTCCTACGAGCAGTACTTC.

Points on this clone: Other nucleotide sequences from this sample produce the same CDR3. The J gene is TRBJ2-6, the V gene TRBV5-1; D gene uncertain. Germline V lookup: CDR1 SGHRS, CDR2 YFSETQ. The CDR3 has 15 residues. The V end lost 0 bases, the J end lost 0 bases, and 4 bases lay between the germline ends. The CDR3 nucleotides are TGCGCCAGCAGCTTGGATGGCTCTGGGGCCAACGTCCTGACTTTC. This gives the protein CASSLDGSGANVLTF.

The chain employs TRBV5-5 and TRBJ1-1, with no clear D. The germline gives CDR1 SGHKS, CDR2 YYEKEE (reference sequence). CDR3 length: 14 amino acids. The ends were cut back, 1 base at V and 1 base at J, with 8 bases in the middle. The CDR3 region is CASSLLTANTEAFF. CDR3 in DNA: TGTGCCAGCAGCTTGCTAACGGCGAACACTGAAGCTTTCTTT.

The CDR3 reads CATSSDLVETQYF. The CDR3 DNA reads as TGTGCCACCAGCAGTGACCTGGTGGAGACCCAGTACTTC. This rearrangement joins TRBV15 to TRBJ2-5; D is unresolved. Trimming took off 3 bases at V and 5 bases at J, with 10 bases between the two ends. The CDR3 length is 13 residues. Germline lookup yields CDR1 LNHNV and CDR2 YYDKDF (reference sequence).

V gene TRBV28 combines with J gene TRBJ1-4; D might be TRBD1 (6 bases). V shed 5 bases and J shed 0 bases, with 16 bases lying between them. Germline lookup yields CDR1 MDHEN and CDR2 SYDVKM. The CDR3 contains 17 residues. The chain's CDR3 is CASSTRGEGATNEKLFF. In DNA, the CDR3 is TGTGCCAGCAGTACGAGGGGGGAGGGGGCAACTAATGAAAAACTGTTTTTT.

The gene calls are TRBV4-1 and TRBJ2-7; D unclear. The CDR3 has 13 residues. Germline V gene data show CDR1 as MGHRA and CDR2 as YSYEKL. V shed 4 bases and J shed 3 bases, with 10 bases lying between them. CDR3 protein: CASSRSENYEQYF. The CDR3 region has the DNA TGCGCCAGCAGCCGAAGTGAGAACTACGAGCAGTACTTC.